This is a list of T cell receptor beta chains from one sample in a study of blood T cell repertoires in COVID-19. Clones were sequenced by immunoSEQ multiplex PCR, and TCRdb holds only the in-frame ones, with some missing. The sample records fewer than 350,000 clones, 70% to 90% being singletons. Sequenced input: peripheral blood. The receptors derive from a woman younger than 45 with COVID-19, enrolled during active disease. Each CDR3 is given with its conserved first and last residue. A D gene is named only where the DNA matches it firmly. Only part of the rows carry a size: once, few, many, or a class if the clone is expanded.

CDR3 protein: CASSETGNYGYTF
CDR3 DNA: TGCGCCAGCAGTGAGACAGGGAACTATGGCTACACCTTC
V gene: TRBV10-2
clone size: -
J gene: TRBJ1-2
D gene: -

CDR3 protein: CASRFPGGHNSPLHF
CDR3 DNA: TGTGCCAGCCGGTTCCCGGGGGGCCATAATTCACCCCTCCACTTT
V gene: TRBV21-1
clone size: -
J gene: TRBJ1-6
D gene: -

CDR3 protein: CATSRYIWVAVGGGERSSTDTQYF
CDR3 DNA: TGTGCCACCAGCAGATATATCTGGGTGGCGGTGGGCGGGGGGGAGAGATCTAGCACAGATACGCAGTATTTT
V gene: TRBV15
clone size: -
J gene: TRBJ2-3
D gene: TRBD2

CDR3 protein: CASSEGREGSQETQYF
CDR3 DNA: TGTGCCAGCAGTGAAGGTAGGGAGGGGAGCCAAGAGACCCAGTACTTC
V gene: TRBV2
clone size: -
J gene: TRBJ2-5
D gene: TRBD2

CDR3 protein: CASSLRDRATYEQYF
CDR3 DNA: TGTGCCAGCAGCTTACGCGACAGGGCTACCTACGAGCAGTACTTC
V gene: TRBV11-2
clone size: -
J gene: TRBJ2-7
D gene: TRBD1

CDR3 protein: CASSDIPSYGYTF
CDR3 DNA: TGTGCCAGCAGTGATATTCCGTCCTATGGCTACACCTTC
V gene: TRBV2
clone size: -
J gene: TRBJ1-2
D gene: -

CDR3 protein: CASSFGSRAGSDTQYF
CDR3 DNA: TGTGCCAGCAGCTTCGGCTCTAGAGCGGGGTCAGATACGCAGTATTTT
V gene: TRBV5-8
clone size: -
J gene: TRBJ2-3
D gene: TRBD2

CDR3 protein: CASKPWGGSTDTQYF
CDR3 DNA: TGTGCCAGTAAGCCCTGGGGGGGGAGCACAGATACGCAGTATTTT
V gene: TRBV19
clone size: -
J gene: TRBJ2-3
D gene: TRBD2

CDR3 protein: CASSSGTGGYGYTF
CDR3 DNA: TGTGCCAGCAGCTCCGGGACAGGGGGCTATGGCTACACCTTC
V gene: TRBV5-5
clone size: -
J gene: TRBJ1-2
D gene: TRBD1

CDR3 protein: CASRAGIAYEQYF
CDR3 DNA: TGTGCCAGCAGGGCGGGGATAGCCTACGAGCAGTACTTC
V gene: TRBV6-6
clone size: -
J gene: TRBJ2-7
D gene: -

CDR3 protein: CASSLMTGGDEKLFF
CDR3 DNA: TGCGCCAGCAGCTTGATGACAGGGGGGGATGAAAAACTGTTTTTT
V gene: TRBV5-1
clone size: -
J gene: TRBJ1-4
D gene: TRBD1

CDR3 protein: CASSQDYMEGADGYTF
CDR3 DNA: TGCGCCAGCAGCCAAGATTATATGGAGGGCGCGGATGGCTACACCTTC
V gene: TRBV4-1
clone size: once
J gene: TRBJ1-2
D gene: -

CDR3 protein: CASSIGVSGEQYF
CDR3 DNA: TGTGCCAGTAGTATAGGCGTTTCTGGCGAGCAGTACTTC
V gene: TRBV19
clone size: -
J gene: TRBJ2-7
D gene: -

CDR3 protein: CASSPTGQGVDGYTF
CDR3 DNA: TGTGCCAGCAGTCCCACGGGACAGGGGGTGGATGGCTACACCTTC
V gene: TRBV28
clone size: -
J gene: TRBJ1-2
D gene: TRBD1

CDR3 protein: CASSSSGAFTEAFF
CDR3 DNA: TGTGCCAGCAGTAGCTCAGGTGCCTTCACTGAAGCTTTCTTT
V gene: TRBV27
clone size: -
J gene: TRBJ1-1
D gene: -